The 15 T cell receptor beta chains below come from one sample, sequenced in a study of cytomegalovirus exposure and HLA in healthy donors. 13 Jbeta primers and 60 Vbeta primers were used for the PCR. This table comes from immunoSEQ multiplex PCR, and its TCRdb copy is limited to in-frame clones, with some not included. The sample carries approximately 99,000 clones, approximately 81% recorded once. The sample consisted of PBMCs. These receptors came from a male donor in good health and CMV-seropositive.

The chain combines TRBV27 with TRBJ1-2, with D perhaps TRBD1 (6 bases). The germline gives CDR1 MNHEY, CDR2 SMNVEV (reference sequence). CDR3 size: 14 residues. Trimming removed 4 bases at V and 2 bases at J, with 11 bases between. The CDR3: CASSSQGLNYGYTF. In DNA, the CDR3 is TGTGCCAGCAGTTCACAGGGCTTAAACTATGGCTACACCTTC.

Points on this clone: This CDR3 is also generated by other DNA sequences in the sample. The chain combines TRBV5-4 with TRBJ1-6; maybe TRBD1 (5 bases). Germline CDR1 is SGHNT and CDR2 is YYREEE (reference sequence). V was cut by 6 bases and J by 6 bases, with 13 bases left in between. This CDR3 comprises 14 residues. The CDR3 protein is CASTLQGSNSPLHF. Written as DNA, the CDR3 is TGTGCCAGCACCCTTCAGGGAAGTAATTCACCCCTCCACTTT. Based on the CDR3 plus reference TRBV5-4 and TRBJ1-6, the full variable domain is ETGVTQSPTHLIKTRGQQVTLRCSSQSGHNTVSWYQQALGQGPQFIFQYYREEENGRGNFPPRFSGLQFPNYSSELNVNALELDDSALYLCASTLQGSNSPLHFGNGTRLTVT.

This CDR3 is CASSRGTSDTDTQYF. The CDR3 DNA reads TGTGCCAGCAGTCGGGGGACGAGCGACACAGATACGCAGTATTTT. The J gene is TRBJ2-3, the V gene TRBV28, with D possibly TRBD2 on 6 matching bases. The CDR3 runs 15 residues. Per germline, CDR1 MDHEN and CDR2 SYDVKM. V dropped 5 bases and J dropped 2 bases, with 14 bases sitting between them.

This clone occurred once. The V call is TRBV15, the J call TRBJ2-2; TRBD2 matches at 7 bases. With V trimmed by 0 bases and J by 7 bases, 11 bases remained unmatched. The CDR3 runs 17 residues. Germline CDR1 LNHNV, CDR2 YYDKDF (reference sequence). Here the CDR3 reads CATSRDRAGTGGGELFF. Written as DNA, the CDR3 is TGTGCCACCAGCAGAGATCGGGCGGGGACGGGGGGCGGGGAGCTGTTTTTT.

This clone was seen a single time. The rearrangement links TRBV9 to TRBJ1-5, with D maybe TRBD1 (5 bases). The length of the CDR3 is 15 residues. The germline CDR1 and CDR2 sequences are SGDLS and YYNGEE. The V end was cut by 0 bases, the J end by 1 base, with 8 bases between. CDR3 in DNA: TGTGCCAGCAGCGTAGGACCAGGGAGCAATCAGCCCCAGCATTTT. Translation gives CASSVGPGSNQPQHF.

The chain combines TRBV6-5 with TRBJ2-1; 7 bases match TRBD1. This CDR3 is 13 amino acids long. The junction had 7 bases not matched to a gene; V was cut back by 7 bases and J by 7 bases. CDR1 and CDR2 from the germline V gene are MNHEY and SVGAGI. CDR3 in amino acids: CASNQRGRNEQFF. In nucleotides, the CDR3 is TGTGCCAGCAACCAAAGGGGGCGTAATGAGCAGTTCTTC.

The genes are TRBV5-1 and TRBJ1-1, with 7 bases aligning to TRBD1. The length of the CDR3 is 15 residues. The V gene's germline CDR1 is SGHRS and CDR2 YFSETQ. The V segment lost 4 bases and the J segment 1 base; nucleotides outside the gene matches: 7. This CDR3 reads CASSGRQGQNTEAFF. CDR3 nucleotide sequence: TGCGCCAGCAGCGGCAGACAGGGTCAGAACACTGAAGCTTTCTTT.

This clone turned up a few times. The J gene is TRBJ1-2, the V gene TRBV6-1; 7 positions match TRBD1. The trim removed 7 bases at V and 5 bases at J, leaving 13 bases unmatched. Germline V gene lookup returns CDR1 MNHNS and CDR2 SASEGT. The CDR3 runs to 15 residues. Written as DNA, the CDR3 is TGTGCCAGCACCCCAAGCGGAGGGGGCTGGTATGGCTACACCTTC. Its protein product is CASTPSGGGWYGYTF.

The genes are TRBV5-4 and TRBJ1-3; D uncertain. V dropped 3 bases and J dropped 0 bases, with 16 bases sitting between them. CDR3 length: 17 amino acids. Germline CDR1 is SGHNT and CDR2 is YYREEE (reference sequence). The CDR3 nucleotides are TGTGCCAGCAGCTACCGGGTCTCAGAAGGCTCTGGAAACACCATATATTTT. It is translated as CASSYRVSEGSGNTIYF. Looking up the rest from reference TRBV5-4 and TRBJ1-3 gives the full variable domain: ETGVTQSPTHLIKTRGQQVTLRCSSQSGHNTVSWYQQALGQGPQFIFQYYREEENGRGNFPPRFSGLQFPNYSSELNVNALELDDSALYLCASSYRVSEGSGNTIYFGEGSWLTVV.

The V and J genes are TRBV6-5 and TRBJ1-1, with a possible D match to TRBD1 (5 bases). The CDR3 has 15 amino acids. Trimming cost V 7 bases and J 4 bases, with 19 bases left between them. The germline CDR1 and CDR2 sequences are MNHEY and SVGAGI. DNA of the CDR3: TGTGCCAGCAACCTCGGAGGGGCATTAGGCACTGAAGCTTTCTTT. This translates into CASNLGGALGTEAFF.

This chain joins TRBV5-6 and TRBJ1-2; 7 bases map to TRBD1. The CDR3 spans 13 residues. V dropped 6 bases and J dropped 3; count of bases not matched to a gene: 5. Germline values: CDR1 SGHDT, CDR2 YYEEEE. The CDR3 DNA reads TGTGCCAGCACCTCCGGGACAGACTATGGCTACACCTTC. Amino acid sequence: CASTSGTDYGYTF.

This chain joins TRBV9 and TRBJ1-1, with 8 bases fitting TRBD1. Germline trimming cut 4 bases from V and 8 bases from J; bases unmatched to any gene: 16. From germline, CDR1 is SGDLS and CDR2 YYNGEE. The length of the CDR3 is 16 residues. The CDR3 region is CASSTRPLDRAREAFF. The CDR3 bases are TGTGCCAGCAGCACGCGGCCCCTGGACAGGGCGCGGGAAGCTTTCTTT. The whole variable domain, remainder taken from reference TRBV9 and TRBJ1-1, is DSGVTQTPKHLITATGQRVTLRCSPRSGDLSVYWYQQSLDQGLQFLIQYYNGEERAKGNILERFSAQQFPDLHSELNLSSLELGDSALYFCASSTRPLDRAREAFFGQGTRLTVV.

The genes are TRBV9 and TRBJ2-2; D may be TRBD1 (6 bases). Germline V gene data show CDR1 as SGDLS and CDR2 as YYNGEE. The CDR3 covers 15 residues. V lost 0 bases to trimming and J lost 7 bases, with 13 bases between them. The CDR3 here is CASSVGGGGSGELFF. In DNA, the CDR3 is TGTGCCAGCAGCGTAGGAGGGGGTGGTAGCGGGGAGCTGTTTTTT.

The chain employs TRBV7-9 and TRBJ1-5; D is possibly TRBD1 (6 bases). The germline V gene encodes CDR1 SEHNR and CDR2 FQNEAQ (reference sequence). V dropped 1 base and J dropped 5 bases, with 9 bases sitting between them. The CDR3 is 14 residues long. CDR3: CASSLEGGDQPQHF. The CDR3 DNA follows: TGTGCCAGCAGCTTAGAAGGGGGTGATCAGCCCCAGCATTTT.

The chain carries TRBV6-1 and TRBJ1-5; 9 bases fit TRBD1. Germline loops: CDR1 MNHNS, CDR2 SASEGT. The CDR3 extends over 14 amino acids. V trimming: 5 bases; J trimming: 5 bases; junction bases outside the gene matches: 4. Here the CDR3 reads CASSRDRDYQPQHF. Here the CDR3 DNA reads TGTGCCAGCAGTCGGGACAGGGATTATCAGCCCCAGCATTTT.